Listed here are 18 T cell receptor beta chains from one sample, sequenced in a study of PD-1 blockade in classical Hodgkin lymphoma. Libraries were prepared by immunoSEQ multiplex PCR; TCRdb keeps only in-frame clonotypes and omits some of them. The repertoire includes about 40,000 clones, 71% of them detected once, and 3% sits in the top ten. Exposure to brentuximab vedotin varied, and each patient had relapsed following autologous stem cell transplantation. Source: peripheral blood mononuclear cells (PBMCs), taken at baseline. These receptors were taken from a human donor with classical Hodgkin lymphoma.

The table lists this clone with a few counts. The chain recombines TRBV28 with TRBJ1-5; D is undetermined. Germline-derived CDR1 and CDR2 are MDHEN and SYDVKM. Trimming stripped 8 bases from V and 9 bases from J, with 5 bases between. The CDR3 runs 9 residues. CDR3 nucleotide sequence: TGTGCCAGCGGTAGGCCCCAGCATTTT. Protein product: CASGRPQHF.

V gene TRBV28 combines with J gene TRBJ2-1; 7 bases agree with TRBD2. There are 18 residues in the CDR3. The V segment lost 3 bases and the J segment 0 bases; nucleotides outside the gene matches: 11. Germline V gives CDR1 MDHEN, CDR2 SYDVKM. CDR3 sequence (DNA): TGTGCCAGCAGTTTCGGGGTAGCGGGTCTCCCCTCCTACAATGAGCAGTTCTTC. Amino acids: CASSFGVAGLPSYNEQFF.

This chain links TRBV9 with TRBJ1-6, with D perhaps matching TRBD1 (6 bases). The V end was cut by 3 bases, the J end by 8 bases, with 18 bases between. CDR1 and CDR2 from the germline V gene are SGDLS and YYNGEE. CDR3 size: 16 residues. Here the CDR3 DNA reads TGTGCCAGCAGCGAGGGGGGCTCTCCCGACGATTCACCCCTCCACTTT. It yields the protein CASSEGGSPDDSPLHF.

The chain combines TRBV27 with TRBJ1-2; 7 positions match TRBD1. This CDR3 has 16 residues. J was trimmed by 5 bases and V by 5 bases; bases with no gene match: 14. CDR1 MNHEY and CDR2 SMNVEV come from the germline V gene (reference sequence). CDR3 DNA sequence: TGTGCCAGCAGTCTATACTCCCCTCCAGGGGGGTATGGCTACACCTTC. This codes for CASSLYSPPGGYGYTF.

The V call is TRBV9, the J call TRBJ2-3; weak D call: TRBD2 (5 bases). V gave up 4 bases and J gave up 0 bases, with 15 bases separating them. Germline V CDR1 and CDR2: SGDLS, YYNGEE. This CDR3 contains 16 residues. This CDR3 reads CASSQRGGGSTDTQYF. CDR3 nucleotides: TGTGCCAGCAGCCAACGCGGAGGAGGAAGCACAGATACGCAGTATTTT.

V usage is TRBV7-2 and J usage is TRBJ1-1, with a weak D call TRBD1 (6 bases). Germline lookup yields CDR1 SGHTA and CDR2 FQGNSA. Trimming took off 3 bases at V and 8 bases at J, with 13 bases between the two ends. The CDR3 loop spans 13 amino acids. CDR3 loop: CASSFSDRAEAFF. The CDR3, as DNA: TGTGCCAGCAGCTTTTCGGACAGAGCCGAAGCTTTCTTT.

The V and J genes are TRBV30 and TRBJ2-7; TRBD2 matches 8 bases. The germline V gene has CDR1 GTSNPN and CDR2 SVGIG (reference sequence). The CDR3 covers 14 residues. Trimming took 2 bases from V and 3 from J; bases not matched to a gene: 6. The CDR3 reads CAWSSSGSRYEQYF. DNA of the CDR3: TGTGCCTGGAGTTCAAGCGGGAGTCGCTACGAGCAGTACTTC.

The chain is built from TRBV9 and TRBJ1-2; D possibly corresponds to TRBD1 (6 bases). Trimming pared 4 bases from V and 6 bases from J, leaving 13 bases between. Germline-derived CDR1 and CDR2 are SGDLS and YYNGEE. This CDR3 has 13 residues. The chain's CDR3 is CASSRGQKNGYTF. The CDR3, as DNA: TGTGCCAGCAGCCGCGGACAGAAGAATGGCTACACCTTC. The whole variable domain, remainder taken from reference TRBV9 and TRBJ1-2, is DSGVTQTPKHLITATGQRVTLRCSPRSGDLSVYWYQQSLDQGLQFLIQYYNGEERAKGNILERFSAQQFPDLHSELNLSSLELGDSALYFCASSRGQKNGYTFGSGTRLTVV.

This clone was recorded a few times. The genes are TRBV30 and TRBJ1-4, with D perhaps TRBD1 (6 bases). Trimming removed 4 bases at V and 11 bases at J, with 11 bases between. CDR3 length equals 11 residues. The germline V gene encodes CDR1 GTSNPN and CDR2 SVGIG (reference sequence). The CDR3 nucleotides are TGTGCCTGGAAGGAAAGGGGGAAACTGTTTTTT. Amino acids: CAWKERGKLFF.

This chain uses TRBV27 with TRBJ2-7; D perhaps matches TRBD1 (6 bases). Trimming took off 7 bases at V and 6 bases at J, with 10 bases between the two ends. The V gene's germline CDR1 is MNHEY and CDR2 SMNVEV (reference sequence). This CDR3 is built from 11 residues. The CDR3 nucleotides read TGTGCCAGCAATACAGGGTCCGAGCAGTACTTC. Protein product: CASNTGSEQYF.

The chain couples TRBV30 to TRBJ2-7; 7 bases are shared with TRBD2. This CDR3 has 14 amino acids. CDR1 is GTSNPN, CDR2 SVGIG, per germline (reference sequence). Germline trimming cut 5 bases from V and 3 bases from J; bases unmatched to any gene: 10. The CDR3 sequence is CAWGAGLVFYEQYF. The CDR3 DNA is TGTGCCTGGGGGGCCGGACTAGTGTTCTACGAGCAGTACTTC.

The chain recombines TRBV28 with TRBJ2-4, with a possible D match to TRBD1 (5 bases). The CDR3 contains 15 residues. Germline assignment: CDR1 MDHEN and CDR2 SYDVKM. The V end was cut by 3 bases, the J end by 3 bases, with 12 bases between. The CDR3 sequence is CASSFLDRSKNIQYF. The CDR3 DNA is TGTGCCAGCAGTTTTCTAGACAGAAGCAAAAACATTCAGTACTTC.

V usage is TRBV28 and J usage is TRBJ1-2, with 10 positions matching TRBD1. Germline V gene sequence: CDR1 MDHEN, CDR2 SYDVKM. CDR3 length equals 16 residues. Trimming removed 7 bases from V and 5 bases from J; junction bases left unmatched: 13. The CDR3 DNA is TGTGCCAGCACCCAGACAGGGGGCGGCCCAAGGTATGGCTACACCTTC. Translating gives CASTQTGGGPRYGYTF.

The J gene is TRBJ2-1, the V gene TRBV29-1; a weak D match, TRBD2 (6 bases). This CDR3 spans 14 amino acids. CDR1 is SQVTM and CDR2 is ANQGSEA in the germline V gene. The V end was cut by 4 bases, the J end by 6 bases, with 16 bases between. Here the CDR3 DNA reads TGCAGCGTTGGGGGGGTCACGGTTCTCAATGAGCAGTTCTTC. Translation gives CSVGGVTVLNEQFF.

The V gene is TRBV9, the J gene TRBJ1-5; D is perhaps TRBD1 (5 bases). The V and J ends lost 4 bases and 5 bases respectively, with 16 bases between them. Germline V gene data show CDR1 as SGDLS and CDR2 as YYNGEE. The length of the CDR3 is 15 residues. CDR3 in amino acids: CASSPRDGSYQPQHF. CDR3 in DNA: TGTGCCAGCAGCCCACGGGACGGTTCGTATCAGCCCCAGCATTTT.

This chain links TRBV7-6 with TRBJ2-7, with 10 positions matching TRBD2. V gave up 4 bases and J gave up 3 bases; unmatched junction bases: 18. This CDR3 spans 19 amino acids. Germline CDR1 SGHVS, CDR2 FNYEAQ. This CDR3 reads CASSSPRGSGGLSYYEQYF. Written as DNA, the CDR3 is TGTGCCAGCAGCTCCCCCCGTGGTAGCGGGGGGCTCTCCTACTACGAGCAGTACTTC.

The gene calls are TRBV7-8 and TRBJ2-5; D might be TRBD1 (5 bases). V lost 3 bases and J lost 2, with 7 bases in between. The germline gives CDR1 SGHVS, CDR2 FQNEAQ. The CDR3 consists of 13 residues. CDR3 in amino acids: CASSFRGQETQYF. The CDR3 DNA follows: TGTGCCAGCAGCTTTAGGGGTCAAGAGACCCAGTACTTC.

The V call is TRBV14, the J call TRBJ2-7; 8 bases agree with TRBD1. V gave up 3 bases and J gave up 3 bases; unmatched junction bases: 7. This CDR3 region has 15 residues. From germline, CDR1 is SGHDN and CDR2 FVKESK. The CDR3: CASSHVTGQGYEQYF. CDR3 nucleotides: TGTGCCAGCAGCCACGTCACTGGACAGGGCTACGAGCAGTACTTC.